This T cell receptor (beta chain) was captured in a study of cytomegalovirus exposure and HLA in healthy donors. The wider study: Unique TCR beta sequences numbering 95 million to 130 million came from about 179 million T cells in an earlier analysis.

With 9 bases clipped from V and 5 bases from J, the junction kept 10 bases outside the gene matches. The germline CDR1 and CDR2 sequences are SGHRS and YFSETQ. This CDR3 spans 14 amino acids. As to this clone: Its antigen is currently unknown.

The primer mix had 60 Vbeta and 13 Jbeta primers. The protocol was immunoSEQ multiplex PCR, while the TCRdb copy is restricted to in-frame clones and leaves out a portion. Of around 89,000 clones listed, 76% are singletons. Whole-study results and caveats: Follow-up analysis found HLA locus-dependent TCR association rates, highest for DRB1 and lowest for HLA-C. Most of the TCR beta V segments (in an earlier analysis) were productive either about 87% or about 30% of the time. The authors later linked a missense DCLRE1C variant to TCR beta V- and J-gene trimming.

Sequenced: PBMCs. The J gene is TRBJ2-2, the V gene TRBV5-1; the match to TRBD1 covers 7 bases. The receptor was isolated from a man in his forties in good health and CMV-seronegative. In DNA form, the CDR3 reads TGCGCCACCCAACAGGGGAACCCAACCGGGGAGCTGTTTTTT. As protein: CATQQGNPTGELFF.